This T cell receptor (beta chain) was obtained from a study of cytomegalovirus exposure and HLA in healthy donors. Study-wide background: From roughly 180 million T cells, an earlier analysis saw 120 million or so unique TCR beta sequences.

The study ran its PCR with 60 Vbeta and 13 Jbeta primers. The repertoire was sequenced with immunoSEQ multiplex PCR; TCRdb's copy has only in-frame clones and lacks some. The sample lists some 130,000 clones, about 83% occurring once. The CDR3 sequence is 15 residues long. Germline V CDR1 and CDR2: SEHNR, FQNEAQ (reference sequence). Unmatched junction bases numbered 8, after V lost 2 bases and J lost 5 bases. As for this clone: Its antigen is unknown.

The study's findings and limits: The study dropped some indistinguishable V segments, TRBV6-2 and TRBV6-3 among them. What a later analysis reportedly showed was that an Asian-associated ancestry cluster had fewer N-insertions than the approximately 670-donor mean.

The gene calls are TRBV7-9 and TRBJ2-7, with TRBD2 matching over 8 bases. The sample consisted of PBMCs. The clonotype was recovered from a girl aged 2 to 10 in good health and CMV-seronegative. The CDR3 region is CASSLLSGSRNEQYF. Here the CDR3 DNA reads TGTGCCAGCAGCTTACTCAGCGGGAGCCGCAACGAGCAGTACTTC.